This T cell receptor (beta chain) was sequenced during a study of shared clonotypes between healthy human individuals. Data came from immunoSEQ multiplex PCR; TCRdb stores just in-frame clones and leaves some out. This table holds nearly 750,000 clones, around 77% found once. The CD4+ fraction was divided into a CD45RA+ naive subset and a CD45RA-negative memory subset. Sequencing was performed on memory CD4+ T cells sorted from blood. Subset denoted: CD45RA-negative fraction. The sequence was obtained from a woman in her 30s in good health.

The CDR3 DNA reads TGTGCCAGCAGCGAGTACCAAGAGACCCAGTACTTC. Residues: CASSEYQETQYF. The chain carries TRBV7-8 and TRBJ2-5, with D uncertain. The CDR3 extends over 12 amino acids. Germline lookup yields CDR1 SGHVS and CDR2 FQNEAQ. Trimming left V 5 bases short and J 0 bases short, with 4 bases between.